The T cell receptor beta chain under discussion was sequenced for a study of STAT5B mutations in CD4+ large granular lymphocyte leukemia. Generated by immunoSEQ multiplex PCR, the TCRdb table keeps only in-frame clones and is missing some. The sample holds approximately 27,000 clones, 81% seen once. What was sequenced was CD4+ T cells from blood buffy coats. The clonotype comes from a human donor in good health.

In DNA form, the CDR3 reads TGTGCCAGCAATCCGGGACAGATATTAGCCAAAAACATTCAGTACTTC. This sequence encodes CASNPGQILAKNIQYF. The chain has TRBV6-6 and TRBJ2-4, with TRBD1 matching 7 bases. The ends lost 7 bases at V and 0 bases at J; junction bases unmatched: 9. This CDR3 is built from 16 residues. The germline V gene has CDR1 MNHNY and CDR2 SVGAGI (reference sequence).